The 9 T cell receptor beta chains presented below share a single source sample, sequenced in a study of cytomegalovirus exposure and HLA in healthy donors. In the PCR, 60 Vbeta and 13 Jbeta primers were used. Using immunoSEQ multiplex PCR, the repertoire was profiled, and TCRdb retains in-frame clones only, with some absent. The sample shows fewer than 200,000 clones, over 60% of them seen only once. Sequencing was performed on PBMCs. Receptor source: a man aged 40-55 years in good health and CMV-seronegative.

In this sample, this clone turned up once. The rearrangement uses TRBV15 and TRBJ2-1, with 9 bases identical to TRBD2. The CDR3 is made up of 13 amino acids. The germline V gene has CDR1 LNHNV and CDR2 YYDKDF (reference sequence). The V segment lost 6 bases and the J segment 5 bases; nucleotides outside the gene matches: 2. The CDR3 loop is CATRTSGDNEQFF. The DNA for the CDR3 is TGTGCCACCAGGACTAGCGGCGACAATGAGCAGTTCTTC.

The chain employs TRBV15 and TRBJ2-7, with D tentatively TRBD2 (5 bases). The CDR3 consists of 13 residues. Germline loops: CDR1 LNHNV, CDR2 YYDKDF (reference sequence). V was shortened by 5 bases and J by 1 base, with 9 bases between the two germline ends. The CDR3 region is CATSRRDSYEQYF. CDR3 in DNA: TGTGCCACCAGCCGACGGGATTCCTACGAGCAGTACTTC.

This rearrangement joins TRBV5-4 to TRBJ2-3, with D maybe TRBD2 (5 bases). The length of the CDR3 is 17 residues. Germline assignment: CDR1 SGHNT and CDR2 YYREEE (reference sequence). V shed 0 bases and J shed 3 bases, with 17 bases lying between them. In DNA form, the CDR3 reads TGTGCCAGCAGCTTGGGTTATTGGACCGGGGAGACAGATACGCAGTATTTT. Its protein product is CASSLGYWTGETDTQYF.

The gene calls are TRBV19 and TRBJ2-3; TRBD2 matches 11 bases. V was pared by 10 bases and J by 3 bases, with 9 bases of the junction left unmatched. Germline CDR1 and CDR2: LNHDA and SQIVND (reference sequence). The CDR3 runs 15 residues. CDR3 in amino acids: CATKPSGGRTDTQYF. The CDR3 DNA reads TGTGCCACCAAACCTAGCGGGGGGAGGACAGATACGCAGTATTTT.

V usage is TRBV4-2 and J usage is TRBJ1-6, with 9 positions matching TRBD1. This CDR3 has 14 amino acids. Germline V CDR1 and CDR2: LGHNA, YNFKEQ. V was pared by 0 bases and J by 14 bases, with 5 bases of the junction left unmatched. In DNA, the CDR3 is TGTGCCAGCAGCCAAGAGACAGGGGGTCCATCCCTCCACTTT. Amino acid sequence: CASSQETGGPSLHF.

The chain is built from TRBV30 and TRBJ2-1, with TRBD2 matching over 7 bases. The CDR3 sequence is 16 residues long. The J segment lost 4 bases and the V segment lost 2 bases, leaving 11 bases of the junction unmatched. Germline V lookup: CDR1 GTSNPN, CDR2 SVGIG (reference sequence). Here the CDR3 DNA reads TGTGCCTGGAGTTCCCCCCCGACTAGCAGGTACAATGAGCAGTTCTTC. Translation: CAWSSPPTSRYNEQFF.

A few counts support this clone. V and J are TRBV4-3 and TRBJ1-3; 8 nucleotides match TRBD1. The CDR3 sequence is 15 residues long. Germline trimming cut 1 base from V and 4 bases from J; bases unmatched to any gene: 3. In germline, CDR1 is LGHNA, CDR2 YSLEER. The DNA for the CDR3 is TGCGCCAGCAGCCAAGGGACAGGGTTAGGAAACACCATATATTTT. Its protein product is CASSQGTGLGNTIYF.

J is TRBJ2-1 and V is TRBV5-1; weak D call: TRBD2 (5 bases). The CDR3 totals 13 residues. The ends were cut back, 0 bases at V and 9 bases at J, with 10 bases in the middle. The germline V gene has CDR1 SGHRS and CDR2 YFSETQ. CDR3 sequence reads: CASSLGAGSEQFF. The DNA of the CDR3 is TGCGCCAGCAGCTTGGGCGCGGGTAGTGAGCAGTTCTTC.

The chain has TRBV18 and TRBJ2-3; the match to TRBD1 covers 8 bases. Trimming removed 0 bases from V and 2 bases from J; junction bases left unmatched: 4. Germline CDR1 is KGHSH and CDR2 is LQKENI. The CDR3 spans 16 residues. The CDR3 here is CASSPPGTGNTDTQYF. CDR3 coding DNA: TGTGCCAGCTCACCACCGGGGACAGGAAACACAGATACGCAGTATTTT.